This paragraph reports one T cell receptor (beta chain). The antigen remains unidentified. The CDR3 spans 14 residues. V shed 7 bases, J shed 5 bases, and the junction held 9 bases outside the gene matches. CDR1 and CDR2 (germline): SQVTM, ANQGSEA. The data originate from a study of regulatory T cells in long-lasting Graves disease. The authors built TCR beta libraries using iRepertoire HTBI primers and Arm-PCR of CDR3 regions. Study processing details: Looking across samples, the authors found some 67 TRBV and 14 TRBJ segments. Via MiXCR, TCRdb re-called the multiplex PCR reads, giving one row per CDR3 protein. It is TCRdb's table, rather than the study itself, that gives the V and J calls and clone size. The data show around 480,000 distinct CDR3 sequences, about 16% seen once. Study observations and caveats: Newly diagnosed disease favored TRBV20-1 and TRBJ2-1 over persistent disease.

As for time point: newly diagnosed GD, antithyroid drugs for less than 3 months. PBMCs were the source of the RNA used for TCR sequencing. This sample was also put to use in a study of T cells in Graves' hyperthyroidism and ophthalmopathy. That paper states: Most expanded thyroid clonotypes above 0.001 also appeared in blood.

The sample consisted of peripheral blood mononuclear cells (PBMCs), taken at new diagnosis, from a patient treated with antithyroid drugs. V gene TRBV29-1 combines with J gene TRBJ2-3; 10 nucleotides match TRBD2. The TCR comes from a woman in her forties or fifties with Graves disease. The CDR3 loop is CSALPGTSVDTQYF. CDR3 coding DNA: TGCAGCGCTCTCCCCGGGACTAGCGTAGATACGCAGTATTTT.